Below are 4 T cell receptor beta chains sequenced from a single sample in a study of Ad26.COV2.S vaccination and SARS-CoV-2 variants. Sequencing used immunoSEQ multiplex PCR; TCRdb keeps in-frame clones, though not all of them. There are under 550,000 clones in the sample; about nine tenths occur only once, and 12% lies in the top ten. Treatment in this sample: some 19 received Ad26.COV2.S at low or high dose, single or two shots; about 5 received placebo; per-sample allocation not given. The study sampled participants on day 63 after the first vaccine or placebo injection. Sequencing used peripheral blood, obtained in a trial of Ad26.COV2.S vaccine versus placebo. The source of these receptors is a person aged 18-65 years who received the Ad26.COV2.S COVID-19 vaccine or a placebo.

The chain carries TRBV9 and TRBJ2-5; D gene unclear. The CDR3 contains 14 residues. V lost 4 bases and J 5 bases, leaving 15 bases between the germline ends. CDR1 and CDR2 (germline): SGDLS, YYNGEE. CDR3 sequence reads: CASSRDSSVETQYF. The CDR3 nucleotides read TGTGCCAGCAGCCGCGACTCGTCCGTGGAGACCCAGTACTTC.

The chain is built from TRBV6-2 or TRBV6-3 and TRBJ2-7; 9 nucleotides match TRBD2. The germline V gene encodes CDR1 MNHEY and CDR2 SVGEGT. Unmatched junction bases numbered 11, after V lost 0 bases and J lost 2 bases. The length of the CDR3 is 18 residues. CDR3 residues: CASSYSINQREAPYEQYF. The CDR3 DNA sequence: TGTGCCAGCAGTTACTCGATAAACCAGCGGGAGGCCCCCTACGAGCAGTACTTC.

The chain couples TRBV10-3 to TRBJ2-2; D not certain. The germline V and J ends were trimmed by 2 bases and 7 bases, with 11 bases remaining between them. The CDR3 sequence is 14 residues long. Germline V CDR1 and CDR2: ENHRY, SYGVKD. DNA of the CDR3: TGTGCCATCAGTGAGGCGAGCCCTAGCGGGGAGCTGTTTTTT. Its translation is CAISEASPSGELFF.

The chain uses TRBV19 and TRBJ2-5; 10 bases line up with TRBD1. Trimming at V came to 5 bases and at J to 4 bases, leaving 10 bases not matched to a gene. This CDR3 contains 16 residues. The V gene's germline CDR1 is LNHDA and CDR2 SQIVND (reference sequence). CDR3 amino acids: CASSSGPGTGVETQYF. CDR3 nucleotide sequence: TGTGCCAGTAGTTCCGGACCCGGGACAGGGGTAGAGACCCAGTACTTC.